This paragraph reports one T cell receptor (beta chain). Those enrolled in Seattle joined during active infection and were followed longitudinally afterward. Sequenced by immunoSEQ multiplex PCR; TCRdb stores in-frame clones only, minus some. The sample has fewer than 450,000 clones, roughly 88% seen once. The sample belongs to a study of blood T cell repertoires in COVID-19. Turning to the study itself: Samples taken during acute and convalescent COVID-19 were collected in the United States, Italy and Spain.

Trimming took 4 bases from V and 7 from J, leaving 16 bases between them. The CDR3 spans 13 residues. Germline V CDR1 and CDR2: GTSNPN, SVGIG (reference sequence). Source material: peripheral blood. The sequence derives from a woman between 50 and 59 years old with COVID-19, enrolled during active disease. This chain connects TRBV30 to TRBJ1-1; D not certain. This chain's CDR3 is CAWTLGGRGEAFF. CDR3 coding DNA: TGTGCCTGGACCTTGGGCGGGAGAGGTGAAGCTTTCTTT.